These 26 T cell receptor beta chains were sequenced from one sample in a study of cytotoxic CD8 clonotypes in ibrutinib-treated CLL. Profiled with immunoSEQ multiplex PCR; TCRdb holds only in-frame clones, not every one. The sample consists of approximately 74,000 clones, 75% to 85% of them appearing once. The sample in question was PBMCs, obtained at disease progression, from a patient treated with ibrutinib. These receptors were collected from a human donor with chronic lymphocytic leukemia.

This chain links TRBV30 with TRBJ2-2; D remains unclear. Per the germline V gene, CDR1 is GTSNPN and CDR2 is SVGIG (reference sequence). V was shortened by 3 bases and J by 4 bases, with 6 bases between the two germline ends. The CDR3 totals 12 residues. CDR3: CAWRIFTGELFF. CDR3 nucleotide sequence: TGTGCCTGGAGGATCTTCACCGGGGAGCTGTTTTTT.

V is TRBV20-1 and J is TRBJ2-7; D call uncertain. Germline CDR1 DFQATT, CDR2 SNEGSKA (reference sequence). This CDR3 region has 10 residues. The CDR3 is CRGGSYEQYF. The CDR3 bases are TGCAGGGGTGGCAGCTACGAGCAGTACTTC.

This clone was picked up a small number of times. The chain combines TRBV7-8 with TRBJ1-5; perhaps TRBD1 as D (5 bases). The germline CDR1 and CDR2 sequences are SGHVS and FQNEAQ. Trimming shortened V by 2 bases and J by 5 bases, and 7 bases separated the two germline ends. The CDR3 consists of 13 residues. The CDR3 region has the DNA TGTGCCAGCAGCTTAAGCAGGGATCAGCCCCAGCATTTT. Amino acids: CASSLSRDQPQHF.

The chain carries TRBV25-1 and TRBJ1-4, with 9 bases aligning to TRBD1. The germline V gene encodes CDR1 MGHDK and CDR2 SYGVNS. The junction had 13 bases not matched to a gene; V was cut back by 3 bases and J by 8 bases. CDR3 length: 17 residues. The CDR3 protein is CASSDRTPGQGYEKLFF. CDR3 in DNA: TGTGCCAGCAGTGATCGGACTCCGGGACAGGGTTACGAAAAACTGTTTTTT.

The chain recombines TRBV7-6 with TRBJ2-1; no clear D. Germline lookup yields CDR1 SGHVS and CDR2 FNYEAQ. The CDR3 contains 14 residues. Trimming cost V 7 bases and J 2 bases, with 12 bases left between them. The CDR3 DNA reads TGTGCCAGCACGTCGAGCGAGGCCTACAATGAGCAGTTCTTC. Translating it yields CASTSSEAYNEQFF.

V usage is TRBV28 and J usage is TRBJ2-2, with D perhaps TRBD1 or TRBD2 (6 bases each). Trimming shortened V by 5 bases and J by 4 bases, and 14 bases separated the two germline ends. The CDR3 contains 15 residues. Germline-derived CDR1 and CDR2 are MDHEN and SYDVKM. The CDR3 DNA reads TGTGCCAGCAGTGGCCGGGGGCAGGGCACCGGGGAGCTGTTTTTT. It specifies CASSGRGQGTGELFF.

The V and J genes are TRBV28 and TRBJ2-7, with D uncertain. Germline V gene lookup returns CDR1 MDHEN and CDR2 SYDVKM. The length of the CDR3 is 14 residues. Trimming removed 7 bases from V and 1 base from J, with 14 bases in between. CDR3 DNA sequence: TGTGCCAGCACCATGAGGCAGCCGTCCTACGAGCAGTACTTC. Translated: CASTMRQPSYEQYF.

The chain has TRBV18 and TRBJ2-5; either TRBD1 or TRBD2 may supply D (5 bases each). Per germline, CDR1 KGHSH and CDR2 LQKENI. V lost 2 bases and J 5 bases, leaving 18 bases between the germline ends. This CDR3 spans 16 amino acids. The CDR3 loop reads CASSPLTLGARETQYF. The CDR3 DNA is TGTGCCAGCTCACCATTAACCCTCGGGGCCCGGGAGACCCAGTACTTC.

J is TRBJ2-3 and V is TRBV4-2, with D hard to call. Germline V gene sequence: CDR1 LGHNA, CDR2 YNFKEQ. This CDR3 is built from 17 residues. The V gene lost 0 bases and the J gene lost 6 bases, with 19 bases spanning the gap. DNA for the CDR3: TGTGCCAGCAGCCAAGAGGTAGGAGCTGGCAACTATGATACGCAGTATTTT. Protein sequence: CASSQEVGAGNYDTQYF.

The chain employs TRBV7-9 and TRBJ2-1, with 7 bases matching TRBD2. V shed 4 bases and J 6 bases; nucleotides not matched to a gene: 12. CDR1 and CDR2 from the germline V gene are SEHNR and FQNEAQ (reference sequence). This CDR3 contains 16 residues. CDR3 loop: CASSWADGGFVNEQFF. CDR3 nucleotides: TGTGCCAGCAGCTGGGCGGACGGGGGGTTTGTCAATGAGCAGTTCTTC.

The V gene is TRBV29-1, the J gene TRBJ1-1, with D unresolved. Trimming removed 7 bases at V and 1 base at J, with 7 bases between. CDR3 size: 11 residues. CDR1 is SQVTM, CDR2 ANQGSEA, per germline. The CDR3 sequence is CSGAKNTEAFF. The CDR3 nucleotides read TGCAGCGGTGCGAAGAACACTGAAGCTTTCTTT.

In this sample, this clone turned up once. J is TRBJ2-4 and V is TRBV7-9; maybe TRBD1 (5 bases). The germline V and J ends were trimmed by 0 bases and 6 bases, with 21 bases remaining between them. The CDR3 has 18 residues. Per germline, CDR1 SEHNR and CDR2 FQNEAQ (reference sequence). The CDR3 DNA sequence: TGTGCCAGCAGCTTAGCGCCTTCTGGCAGGGATAGGGGAAACATTCAGTACTTC. It specifies CASSLAPSGRDRGNIQYF.

V usage is TRBV5-6 and J usage is TRBJ1-6; D is ambiguous. The CDR3 covers 15 residues. The germline gives CDR1 SGHDT, CDR2 YYEEEE. Trimming removed 1 base at V and 7 bases at J, with 12 bases between. The CDR3 sequence: CASSLSGSGNSPLHF. In DNA, the CDR3 is TGTGCCAGCAGCTTGTCCGGGTCTGGGAATTCACCCCTCCACTTT.

The V call is TRBV28, the J call TRBJ1-2; 12 bases fit TRBD1. The CDR3 has 15 amino acids. The V segment lost 6 bases and the J segment 7 bases; nucleotides outside the gene matches: 9. Germline lookup yields CDR1 MDHEN and CDR2 SYDVKM. The DNA for the CDR3 is TGTGCCAGCAGGGTCCCGGGACAGGGGGCTCTTGGCTACACCTTC. This sequence encodes CASRVPGQGALGYTF.

This sequence joins TRBV30 and TRBJ1-2; 9 nucleotides agree with TRBD1. V lost 5 bases and J lost 8; bases outside the gene matches: 9. Germline CDR1 reads GTSNPN; CDR2 reads SVGIG (reference sequence). The CDR3 is 13 residues long. The CDR3 sequence: CAWATTGGRGYTF. DNA of the CDR3: TGTGCCTGGGCGACCACAGGGGGCAGAGGCTACACCTTC.

This clone was observed once. The chain uses TRBV19 and TRBJ1-2, with 7 nucleotides matching TRBD1. The CDR3 has 15 residues. With 4 bases clipped from V and 4 bases from J, the junction kept 9 bases outside the gene matches. CDR1 and CDR2 from the germline V gene are LNHDA and SQIVND (reference sequence). The DNA for the CDR3 is TGTGCCAGTAGTAAACAGGGGACCGGGGTCTATGGCTACACCTTC. It specifies CASSKQGTGVYGYTF.

This clone was observed a handful of times. The V gene is TRBV30, the J gene TRBJ2-1; D not certain. The CDR3 spans 13 residues. Trimming removed 0 bases at V and 7 bases at J, with 10 bases between. Germline CDR1 and CDR2: GTSNPN and SVGIG (reference sequence). CDR3 residues: CAWSVGTANEQFF. CDR3 bases: TGTGCCTGGAGTGTAGGTACCGCTAATGAGCAGTTCTTC.

This clone was recorded only once. CDR3 loop: CAWGQGVFRTNEKLFF. In DNA, the CDR3 is TGTGCCTGGGGACAGGGTGTCTTTCGGACTAATGAAAAACTGTTTTTT. J is TRBJ1-4 and V is TRBV30; 8 bases fit TRBD1. The V segment lost 5 bases and the J segment 2 bases; nucleotides outside the gene matches: 10. CDR1 is GTSNPN, CDR2 SVGIG, per germline (reference sequence). The CDR3 is 16 amino acids.

The chain uses TRBV11-3 and TRBJ1-1; D is unresolved. Trimming removed 2 bases at V and 1 base at J, with 8 bases between. The CDR3 is 14 residues long. Germline V CDR1 and CDR2: SGHNT, YENEEA. The CDR3 DNA is TGTGCCAGCAGCTTATTGGGCGCGAACACTGAAGCTTTCTTT. Translated, it gives CASSLLGANTEAFF.

This chain links TRBV28 with TRBJ1-6; 7 nucleotides align to TRBD1. Germline loops: CDR1 MDHEN, CDR2 SYDVKM. The CDR3 covers 16 residues. Unmatched junction bases numbered 9, after V lost 4 bases and J lost 6 bases. The CDR3 DNA follows: TGTGCCAGCAGTTCAATTGCGGGGACAGCTAATTCACCCCTCCACTTT. It yields the protein CASSSIAGTANSPLHF.

The CDR3 DNA reads TGTGCCAGCAGCTCGAACCTAGCGGGAGTGGGTGAGCAGTACTTC. Protein sequence: CASSSNLAGVGEQYF. J is TRBJ2-7 and V is TRBV7-3; TRBD2 aligns across 10 bases. Trimming cost V 4 bases and J 7 bases; bases outside gene matches: 10. CDR3 length equals 15 residues. Germline V CDR1 and CDR2: SGHTA, FQGTGA.

The V call is TRBV27, the J call TRBJ2-5; unclear D gene. Looked up from germline, CDR1 is MNHEY and CDR2 is SMNVEV (reference sequence). V was clipped by 4 bases and J by 4 bases, with 7 bases between them. The CDR3 spans 12 residues. The CDR3 loop is CASSSSSETQYF. As DNA, the CDR3 is TGTGCCAGCAGTTCCTCTTCAGAGACCCAGTACTTC.

The gene calls are TRBV29-1 and TRBJ1-2; 7 nucleotides line up with TRBD1. This CDR3 is built from 12 residues. Germline assignment: CDR1 SQVTM and CDR2 ANQGSEA. V lost 5 bases and J lost 6; bases outside the gene matches: 6. CDR3 protein: CSVWDRLDGYTF. As DNA, the CDR3 is TGCAGCGTTTGGGACAGATTGGATGGCTACACCTTC.

This chain connects TRBV7-2 to TRBJ2-3; 9 bases are shared with TRBD2. The junction had 9 bases not matched to a gene; V was cut back by 3 bases and J by 8 bases. Looked up from germline, CDR1 is SGHTA and CDR2 is FQGNSA. The CDR3 has 15 residues. The CDR3 sequence is CASSFRRGGTGTQYF. In DNA, the CDR3 is TGTGCCAGCAGCTTCAGGCGGGGGGGTACCGGTACGCAGTATTTT. The variable domain in full, with the rest retrieved from reference TRBV7-2 and TRBJ2-3, is GAGVSQSPSNKVTEKGKDVELRCDPISGHTALYWYRQSLGQGLEFLIYFQGNSAPDKSGLPSDRFSAERTGGSVSTLTIQRTQQEDSAVYLCASSFRRGGTGTQYFGPGTRLTVL.

This rearrangement joins TRBV11-2 to TRBJ2-7, with TRBD1 matching 10 bases. V was pared by 5 bases and J by 2 bases, with 6 bases of the junction left unmatched. From germline, CDR1 is SGHAT and CDR2 FQNNGV. This CDR3 region has 15 residues. Written as DNA, the CDR3 is TGTGCCAGCAGCAACCTGGGACAGGGGACCTACGAGCAGTACTTC. Its translation: CASSNLGQGTYEQYF.

This chain joins TRBV27 and TRBJ1-2; 7 nucleotides agree with TRBD1. Trimming cost V 5 bases and J 5 bases; bases outside gene matches: 8. Germline CDR1 reads MNHEY; CDR2 reads SMNVEV (reference sequence). CDR3 length: 14 amino acids. The CDR3 bases are TGTGCCAGCAGTCTAAGGGGGGACAGTTATGGCTACACCTTC. Protein sequence: CASSLRGDSYGYTF.